The 20 T cell receptor beta chains below come from one sample, sequenced in a study of blood T cell repertoires in COVID-19. Here immunoSEQ multiplex PCR was the method, and the copy in TCRdb shows in-frame clones only, minus some. This table holds some 300,000 clones, around 90% found once. Sequences were obtained from PBMCs or T cells enriched from blood (not recorded which). The source of these receptors is a woman between 40 and 55 years old who had recovered from COVID-19.

The chain combines TRBV10-3 with TRBJ2-1; 12 bases align to TRBD2. The J segment lost 0 bases and the V segment lost 6 bases, leaving 6 bases of the junction unmatched. There are 17 residues in the CDR3. CDR1 ENHRY and CDR2 SYGVKD come from the germline V gene. The CDR3 sequence is CAISGPTSGGSYNEQFF. For the CDR3, the DNA is TGTGCCATCAGCGGTCCGACTAGCGGGGGCTCCTACAATGAGCAGTTCTTC.

The chain employs TRBV4-1 and TRBJ2-2, with 7 positions matching TRBD1. Germline assignment: CDR1 MGHRA and CDR2 YSYEKL. The CDR3 contains 16 residues. J gave up 2 bases and V 0 bases, and 3 bases lay outside the gene matches. Written as DNA, the CDR3 is TGCGCCAGCAGCCAAGAGGGGACAGATAACACCGGGGAGCTGTTTTTT. Protein: CASSQEGTDNTGELFF.

This clone has just one count. This rearrangement joins TRBV5-6 to TRBJ1-6; 10 bases line up with TRBD1. Germline CDR1 is SGHDT and CDR2 is YYEEEE. Trimming cost V 4 bases and J 10 bases; bases outside gene matches: 11. This CDR3 has 16 amino acids. The CDR3 DNA reads as TGTGCCAGCAGCCGGGGACAGGGGATATGGAAATCACCCCTCCACTTT. As protein: CASSRGQGIWKSPLHF.

A single count supports this clone. This chain connects TRBV19 to TRBJ1-1; 11 bases map to TRBD1. V was pared by 4 bases and J by 4 bases, with 8 bases of the junction left unmatched. The germline V gene has CDR1 LNHDA and CDR2 SQIVND (reference sequence). The CDR3 has 16 residues. The CDR3 spells CASSTIKGQGGTEAFF. The DNA of the CDR3 is TGTGCCAGTAGTACAATCAAGGGACAGGGGGGCACTGAAGCTTTCTTT. Drawing the rest from reference TRBV19 and TRBJ1-1, the complete variable domain is DGGITQSPKYLFRKEGQNVTLSCEQNLNHDAMYWYRQDPGQGLRLIYYSQIVNDFQKGDIAEGYSVSREKKESFPLTVTSAQKNPTAFYLCASSTIKGQGGTEAFFGQGTRLTVV.

This chain joins TRBV18 and TRBJ1-3, with D possibly TRBD1 on 5 matching bases. The V end was cut by 6 bases, the J end by 4 bases, with 13 bases between. The CDR3 loop spans 14 amino acids. Germline V gene sequence: CDR1 KGHSH, CDR2 LQKENI. This chain's CDR3 is CASSGGVRGNTIYF. The CDR3 DNA is TGTGCCAGCTCCGGGGGGGTTCGCGGAAACACCATATATTTT.

The chain has TRBV5-5 and TRBJ1-1, with 9 bases matching TRBD1. The trim removed 2 bases at V and 3 bases at J, leaving 11 bases unmatched. Germline CDR1 SGHKS, CDR2 YYEKEE (reference sequence). This CDR3 region has 17 residues. The CDR3 DNA reads TGTGCCAGCAGCTTTCACAGGGGGCGATCGTCGGACACTGAAGCTTTCTTT. Translating it yields CASSFHRGRSSDTEAFF. The full variable domain, completed using reference TRBV5-5 and TRBJ1-1, is DAGVTQSPTHLIKTRGQQVTLRCSPISGHKSVSWYQQVLGQGPQFIFQYYEKEERGRGNFPDRFSARQFPNYSSELNVNALLLGDSALYLCASSFHRGRSSDTEAFFGQGTRLTVV.

The chain joins TRBV12-3 or TRBV12-4 to TRBJ1-1, with D tentatively TRBD1 (5 bases). CDR3 length: 12 residues. Trimming cost V 3 bases and J 10 bases, with 12 bases left between them. As DNA, the CDR3 is TGTGCCAGCAGTTTGTTTCCGGGGGGAGCTTTCTTT. As protein: CASSLFPGGAFF.

CDR3 nucleotide sequence: TGCGCCAGCGGGGTGACAGGCCGGGAGACCCAGTACTTC. It codes for CASGVTGRETQYF. The chain recombines TRBV5-1 with TRBJ2-5; D may be TRBD1 (6 bases). V shed 7 bases and J shed 5 bases, with 15 bases lying between them. CDR1 is SGHRS and CDR2 is YFSETQ in the germline V gene. This CDR3 is built from 13 residues.

The genes are TRBV30 and TRBJ1-2; no reliable D call. The CDR3 sequence is 11 residues long. Between the trimmed V and J ends, which lost 0 bases and 13 bases, there was a span of 12 bases. The germline gives CDR1 GTSNPN, CDR2 SVGIG (reference sequence). In DNA, the CDR3 is TGTGCCTGGAGTGTACTGTCGGGTTTCACCTTC. This encodes CAWSVLSGFTF.

The rearrangement joins TRBV25-1 to TRBJ2-1, with D unclear. V lost 4 bases, J lost 0 bases, and 10 bases lay in between. Looked up from germline, CDR1 is MGHDK and CDR2 is SYGVNS. This CDR3 is 15 amino acids long. The CDR3 here is CASSAESSSYNEQFF. The CDR3 DNA reads as TGTGCCAGCAGTGCCGAGAGTAGCTCCTACAATGAGCAGTTCTTC.

This sequence joins TRBV11-3 and TRBJ2-7; 10 nucleotides align to TRBD1. Germline CDR1 SGHNT, CDR2 YENEEA. The CDR3 spans 14 residues. V trimming: 5 bases; J trimming: 7 bases; junction bases outside the gene matches: 8. This CDR3 reads CASSPGQGSGEQYF. The CDR3 coding sequence is TGTGCCAGCAGCCCGGGACAGGGGAGTGGGGAGCAGTACTTC. Variable domain in full (rest from reference TRBV11-3 and TRBJ2-7): EAGVVQSPRYKIIEKKQPVAFWCNPISGHNTLYWYLQNLGQGPELLIRYENEEAVDDSQLPKDRFSAERLKGVDSTLKIQPAELGDSAVYLCASSPGQGSGEQYFGPGTRLTVT.

This chain connects TRBV4-2 to TRBJ2-2, with 9 bases fitting TRBD2. This CDR3 comprises 17 residues. V gave up 7 bases and J gave up 3 bases; unmatched junction bases: 12. Germline V gives CDR1 LGHNA, CDR2 YNFKEQ. CDR3: CASTLAGGLMDTGELFF. The CDR3 DNA follows: TGTGCCAGCACACTTGCGGGAGGGCTGATGGACACCGGGGAGCTGTTTTTT.

This chain links TRBV5-1 with TRBJ1-3, with 7 bases aligning to TRBD1. The V gene end was trimmed by 2 bases and the J gene end by 6 bases; junction bases not matched to a gene: 8. The CDR3 totals 15 residues. Looked up from germline, CDR1 is SGHRS and CDR2 is YFSETQ. CDR3 in amino acids: CASSFGTEVLNTIYF. Here the CDR3 DNA reads TGCGCCAGCAGCTTTGGGACAGAAGTGCTAAACACCATATATTTT.

The chain carries TRBV3-1 (or the pseudogene TRBV3-2) and TRBJ1-6; D is uncertain. The CDR3 covers 17 residues. The ends were cut back, 0 bases at V and 6 bases at J, with 15 bases in the middle. The germline V gene encodes CDR1 LGHDT and CDR2 YNNKEL (reference sequence). The CDR3 reads CASSQDQTPETNSPLHF. The DNA for the CDR3 is TGTGCCAGCAGCCAAGATCAGACACCAGAGACTAATTCACCCCTCCACTTT.

The chain links TRBV27 to TRBJ2-2; 9 bases align to TRBD2. The CDR3 spans 15 residues. V lost 0 bases and J lost 7; bases outside the gene matches: 3. Germline CDR1 and CDR2: MNHEY and SMNVEV (reference sequence). The CDR3 nucleotides read TGTGCCAGCAGTTTATCGGGACTAGCCGACGGGGAGCTGTTTTTT. It is translated as CASSLSGLADGELFF.

The chain has TRBV15 and TRBJ1-2; no clear D. Germline V gene lookup returns CDR1 LNHNV and CDR2 YYDKDF (reference sequence). This CDR3 region has 14 residues. V lost 0 bases and J 6 bases, leaving 11 bases between the germline ends. As DNA, the CDR3 is TGTGCCACCAGCAGAGATCCGGGGATGGATGGCTACACCTTC. It specifies CATSRDPGMDGYTF.

The rearrangement links TRBV10-1 to TRBJ1-2, with D uncertain. CDR1 and CDR2 (germline): WNHNN, SYGVQD (reference sequence). V was clipped by 6 bases and J by 0 bases, with 17 bases between them. CDR3 length equals 16 residues. The CDR3 coding sequence is TGCGCCAGCAGCGATACAGAGCCCACTGCTAACTATGGCTACACCTTC. This codes for CASSDTEPTANYGYTF.

The chain uses TRBV4-2 and TRBJ1-2, with D hard to call. This CDR3 spans 16 amino acids. Germline lookup yields CDR1 LGHNA and CDR2 YNFKEQ. Trimming cost V 0 bases and J 8 bases, with 19 bases left between them. The CDR3 DNA reads as TGTGCCAGCAGCCAAGACATCGCGGGAAGGAGAGGCGGCTACACCTTC. Amino acid sequence: CASSQDIAGRRGGYTF.

This sequence joins TRBV4-2 and TRBJ1-2; possibly TRBD1 for D (5 bases). V was shortened by 0 bases and J by 6 bases, with 17 bases between the two germline ends. The CDR3 has 16 residues. Germline V CDR1 and CDR2: LGHNA, YNFKEQ. CDR3 DNA: TGTGCCAGCAGCCAAGATAGTCTAATGACAGACCATGGCTACACCTTC. Translation gives CASSQDSLMTDHGYTF.

In its sample, this clone was seen once. The V and J genes are TRBV7-2 and TRBJ2-7; maybe TRBD2 (6 bases). Deletions cut 3 bases from V and 0 bases from J, with 15 bases between. CDR1 and CDR2 (germline): SGHTA, FQGNSA. This CDR3 has 16 amino acids. The CDR3 DNA reads TGTGCCAGCAGCTTCCCCTGGGAGGAGCCCTCCTACGAGCAGTACTTC. This codes for CASSFPWEEPSYEQYF. The full variable domain, rest sourced from reference TRBV7-2 and TRBJ2-7, is GAGVSQSPSNKVTEKGKDVELRCDPISGHTALYWYRQSLGQGLEFLIYFQGNSAPDKSGLPSDRFSAERTGGSVSTLTIQRTQQEDSAVYLCASSFPWEEPSYEQYFGPGTRLTVT.